The count of the clone carrying this TCR beta chain is one. The sample belongs to a study of blood T cell repertoires in COVID-19. On the study more broadly: From T cells, B-cell-depleted T cells, or PBMCs came the material, which was cDNA or gDNA.

Per the original methods: Amplification of reference gene primers was used by the study to estimate nucleated cell counts. Clones were read by immunoSEQ multiplex PCR, and TCRdb kept only the in-frame ones, dropping some. D and trimming come from the DNA, and the V and J calls and clone size come from that table. The data show about 240,000 clones, with 86% seen just once and 6.2% held by the top ten. Trimming took 4 bases from V and 1 from J, leaving 5 bases between them. CDR3 size: 13 residues. Per germline, CDR1 SNHLY and CDR2 FYNNEI. The sequenced material came from peripheral blood. The source of this sequence is a man aged 60 to 69 with acute or convalescent COVID-19. The J gene is TRBJ1-5, the V gene TRBV2; D unresolved. This CDR3 reads CASSAISNQPQHF. CDR3 coding DNA: TGTGCCAGCAGTGCTATAAGCAATCAGCCCCAGCATTTT.